This T cell receptor (beta chain) was sequenced in a study of cytomegalovirus exposure and HLA in healthy donors. Regarding the study as a whole: In a later analysis, TCR beta V- and J-gene trimming showed a link to a missense DCLRE1C variant.

Primers for the PCR totalled 60 Vbeta and 13 Jbeta. The assay was immunoSEQ multiplex PCR, and TCRdb's table has in-frame clones only and misses some. The table includes approximately 100,000 clones, about 75% detected once. Worth noting for this clone: Its antigen is unidentified.

CDR1 GTSNPN and CDR2 SVGIG come from the germline V gene (reference sequence). The V end lost 2 bases, the J end lost 1 base, and 11 bases lay between the germline ends. The CDR3 has 14 residues. The source material was PBMCs. This chain uses TRBV30 with TRBJ1-1, with D perhaps TRBD1 (6 bases). The clonotype originates from a woman under 30 in good health and CMV-seropositive. DNA of the CDR3: TGTGCCTGGAGTTTGGGGGCTTGGAACACTGAAGCTTTCTTT. It yields the protein CAWSLGAWNTEAFF.